This T cell receptor beta chain is from a study of T cell repertoires in cytomegalovirus infection (dated by TCRdb to the late 2010s). Regarding the complete study: Alongside well-studied HLA-B-restricted epitopes, the peptide stimulations were aimed at recently identified HLA-C-restricted CMV epitopes, whose presentation resists viral immunomodulation. Because public TCR beta signatures pointed to carriage of CMV infection together with the matching HLA type, the HLA type of each donor mattered for the analysis. Overall study outcomes, separate from this receptor: The ex vivo response was dominated by HLA-C-restricted CMV-specific TCR beta clonotypes, and the single most frequent clonotype in two of eight donors was supplied by these HLA-C-restricted clonotypes. Carriers of CMV infection plus the relevant HLA type were discriminated by the cumulative frequency of public TCR beta family members in the study cohort and in an independent roughly 380-donor cohort.

About this clonotype itself: Its antigen specificity is not known. Qualities for individual bases were not recorded, and no much larger clone is one base off.

Sample treatment or condition, as interpreted from the label and publication: in vitro stimulation with specific CMV peptide epitopes to enrich CMV-specific T cells. Sequencer: Illumina HiSeq 1500. TCRdb reanalyzed the raw reads on its own, using fastp at Q25 for trimming and MiXCR for clone calling, and kept in-frame beta chains. All rows with the same CDR3 protein become a single entry with the most common DNA and genes. This sample gives about 570,000 distinct CDR3 sequences in total; roughly 42% of them show up just once. Of the sample, around 48% falls within the top ten clones. From cysteine to phenylalanine, the CDR3 is 15 amino acids long. Only the CDR3 region is kept as DNA, spanning 45 bases read in frame from base 1. CDR1 and CDR2, per the germline V gene, are SNHLY and FYNNEI. Germline trimming amounts to 6 bases on V and 5 bases on J, with 7 as the count of junction bases outside the gene matches.

The clonotype was recovered from a human donor in good health (CMV status not recorded). Some clones in this sample may be carry-over from other donors' samples. The sample in question was cultured PBMCs, obtained from culture after CMV antigen stimulation. The rearranged chain carries TRBV2 and TRBJ2-1; 10 nucleotides in the junction match TRBD2. The CDR3 in this case is CASRAIAGGDNEQFF. The nucleotide sequence reads TGTGCCAGCAGGGCTATAGCGGGGGGCGACAATGAGCAGTTCTTC.